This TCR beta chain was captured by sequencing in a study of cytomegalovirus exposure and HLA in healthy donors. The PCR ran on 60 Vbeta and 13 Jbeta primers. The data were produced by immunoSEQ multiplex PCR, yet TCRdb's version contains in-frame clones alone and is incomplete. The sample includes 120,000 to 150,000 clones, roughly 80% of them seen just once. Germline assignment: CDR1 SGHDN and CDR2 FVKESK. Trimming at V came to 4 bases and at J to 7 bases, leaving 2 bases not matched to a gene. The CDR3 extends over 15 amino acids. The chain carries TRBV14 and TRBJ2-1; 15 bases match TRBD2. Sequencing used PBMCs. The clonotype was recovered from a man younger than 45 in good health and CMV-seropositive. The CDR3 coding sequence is TGTGCCAGCAGCCCCGGACTAGCGGGGGGGAATGAGCAGTTCTTC. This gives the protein CASSPGLAGGNEQFF.